The source of this TCR beta chain is a study of cytomegalovirus exposure and HLA in healthy donors. Study summary: Early released data had tens of millions of unique TCRs, all coming from HLA-typed donors.

PCR used 60 Vbeta primers and 13 Jbeta primers. Clones were sequenced by immunoSEQ multiplex PCR, and TCRdb holds only the in-frame ones, with some missing. Of roughly 150,000 clones listed, about three quarters were seen once; the top ten hold around 1.7%. Study outcomes and limitations: The analysis excluded some indistinguishable V segments, including TRBV6-2 and TRBV6-3. Available immune exposure information covered CMV serostatus only. Highly shared sequence variants in one cluster were likely a sequencing artifact.

Regarding this clone: Its matching antigen is unknown.

This CDR3 region has 14 residues. The germline V gene encodes CDR1 SGDLS and CDR2 YYNGEE. V was shortened by 0 bases and J by 4 bases, with 8 bases between the two germline ends. The sequencing input was PBMCs. The genes are TRBV9 and TRBJ1-3; D is uncertain. The source is a woman under 40 in good health and CMV-seronegative. This chain's CDR3 is CASSVDFPGNTIYF. The CDR3 nucleotides are TGTGCCAGCAGCGTAGATTTTCCAGGAAACACCATATATTTT.